The 22 T cell receptor beta chains below were found in one sample sequenced in a study of T cells in Graves' hyperthyroidism and ophthalmopathy (dated by TCRdb to about 2019). Libraries were constructed by multiplex PCR. Instrument on record: Illumina HiSeq 2000. The TCR beta CDR3 regions were amplified from the RNA transcripts. The TCR CDR3 was subjected to a first round of RT-PCR using the HTBI primer set and the Qiagen OneStep RT-PCR kit. TCRdb reworked the public reads: Q25 trimming with fastp, MiXCR clone assembly, productive beta chains retained. Each CDR3 protein gets just one entry, which takes the most common genes and DNA from the rows behind it. The sample table records fewer than 200,000 distinct CDR3 sequences; approximately 15% of these occur just once. Of the sample, around 29% falls within the top ten clones. The sequenced sample was blood. The receptors here all came from a woman aged 45-60 years with Graves' hyperthyroidism.

At least ten counts were recorded for this clonotype. This sequence joins TRBV28 and TRBJ2-7, with TRBD2 matching over 7 bases. Losses at the gene ends were 4 bases for V and 2 bases for J; bases not matched to a gene: 11. From germline, CDR1 is MDHEN and CDR2 SYDVKM. There are 16 residues in the CDR3. This CDR3 reads CASSSPQAGITYEQYF. The CDR3 DNA sequence: TGTGCCAGCAGTTCCCCCCAAGCGGGGATTACCTACGAGCAGTACTTC. The full variable domain, with the rest looked up from reference TRBV28 and TRBJ2-7, is DVKVTQSSRYLVKRTGEKVFLECVQDMDHENMFWYRQDPGLGLRLIYFSYDVKMKEKGDIPEGYSVSREKKERFSLILESASTNQTSMYLCASSSPQAGITYEQYFGPGTRLTVT.

Ten or more counts support this clonotype. This chain connects TRBV15 to TRBJ2-5; D not resolved. Looked up from germline, CDR1 is LNHNV and CDR2 is YYDKDF (reference sequence). The CDR3 loop spans 16 amino acids. The V gene lost 2 bases and the J gene lost 1 base, with 14 bases spanning the gap. CDR3: CATSRPAPGLQETQYF. For the CDR3, the DNA is TGTGCCACCAGCAGACCAGCCCCGGGCCTCCAAGAGACCCAGTACTTC.

This clonotype was picked up many times. CDR3: CATLNPRGEMNTEAFF. The CDR3 DNA sequence: TGTGCCACCCTTAACCCCAGGGGAGAGATGAACACTGAAGCTTTCTTT. The chain joins TRBV6-2 or TRBV6-3 to TRBJ1-1; tentatively, D is TRBD1 (6 bases). CDR3 length: 16 residues. The germline V gene encodes CDR1 MNHEY and CDR2 SVGEGT. Deletions cut 10 bases from V and 0 bases from J, with 21 bases between.

This clonotype was seen at least ten times. V usage is TRBV9 and J usage is TRBJ1-1; the D gene is possibly TRBD1 (6 bases). Trimming shortened V by 4 bases and J by 1 base, and 11 bases separated the two germline ends. Germline CDR1 is SGDLS and CDR2 is YYNGEE. The CDR3 runs 14 residues. The CDR3 region is CASSKTGRNTEAFF. CDR3 DNA sequence: TGTGCCAGCAGCAAAACAGGGAGGAACACTGAAGCTTTCTTT.

This clonotype was counted many times. The rearrangement uses TRBV11-2 and TRBJ1-1; D is uncertain. Germline values: CDR1 SGHAT, CDR2 FQNNGV. Trimming shortened V by 5 bases and J by 0 bases, and 16 bases separated the two germline ends. The CDR3 contains 16 residues. CDR3 protein: CASSIHTYGLNTEAFF. CDR3 coding DNA: TGTGCCAGCAGCATTCACACATACGGGTTGAACACTGAAGCTTTCTTT.

This clonotype came up many times. J is TRBJ2-2 and V is TRBV28, with D maybe TRBD1 (6 bases). The V and J ends lost 0 bases and 3 bases respectively, with 8 bases between them. The CDR3 extends over 15 amino acids. Germline V gene data show CDR1 as MDHEN and CDR2 as SYDVKM. In nucleotides, the CDR3 is TGTGCCAGCAGTTTATGGGGACATTACACCGGGGAGCTGTTTTTT. This translates into CASSLWGHYTGELFF.

This clonotype was seen more than once but under ten times. The genes are TRBV4-1 and TRBJ1-5; weak D call: TRBD1 (5 bases). CDR1 MGHRA and CDR2 YSYEKL come from the germline V gene. V gave up 1 base and J gave up 11 bases, with 15 bases separating them. CDR3 length equals 14 residues. CDR3 nucleotide sequence: TGCGCCAGCAGCCAAGCGGGAGGGGACGGGACCCAGCATTTT. Its translation: CASSQAGGDGTQHF.

In its sample, this clonotype was seen many times. The chain links TRBV19 to TRBJ1-5; TRBD1 might be the D (6 bases). The CDR3 covers 16 residues. Germline CDR1 reads LNHDA; CDR2 reads SQIVND (reference sequence). V was pared by 7 bases and J by 0 bases, with 16 bases between. CDR3 sequence reads: CASKGQGVISNQPQHF. Here the CDR3 DNA reads TGTGCCAGTAAGGGACAAGGGGTAATTAGCAATCAGCCCCAGCATTTT.

This clonotype was observed a handful of times. Since a much larger clone is just one base distant, this may be a read error. The CDR3 carries no conserved terminal phenylalanine or tryptophan, so it likely arises from a read error. The chain is built from TRBV6-1 and TRBJ1-1, with a tentative D call TRBD1 (6 bases). CDR1 and CDR2 from the germline V gene are MNHNS and SASEGT. This CDR3 comprises 14 residues. Trimming left V 6 bases short and J 1 base short, with 12 bases between. The CDR3 DNA reads TGTGCCAGCAGGCAACAGGGTTCGAACACTGAAGCTTTCCTT. Its protein product is CASRQQGSNTEAFL.

Concerning this clonotype: Its ends do not fully match the called genes, so a read error is possible. V and J are TRBV5-6 and TRBJ1-1; the D gene is possibly TRBD1 (5 bases). The CDR3 is made up of 18 amino acids. Germline V gives CDR1 SGHDT, CDR2 YYEEEE. Here the CDR3 reads CASSFDGLLGGGNTETFF. CDR3 bases: TGTGCCAGCAGCTTTGATGGACTTCTGGGGGGTGGGAACACTGAAACTTTCTTT.

Many counts were recorded for this clonotype. The V call is TRBV6-5, the J call TRBJ1-1; D is possibly TRBD1 (5 bases). The CDR3 loop spans 14 amino acids. CDR1 is MNHEY and CDR2 is SVGAGI in the germline V gene. The V end lost 2 bases, the J end lost 1 base, and 8 bases lay between the germline ends. The CDR3 loop is CASSYRQGNTEAFF. In DNA form, the CDR3 reads TGTGCCAGCAGTTACCGCCAGGGGAACACTGAAGCTTTCTTT.

This clonotype was observed many times. V gene TRBV5-1 combines with J gene TRBJ2-2; 7 positions agree with TRBD1. J lost 1 base, V lost 2 bases, and 8 bases had no gene match. Germline V gene sequence: CDR1 SGHRS, CDR2 YFSETQ. The CDR3 length is 17 residues. The CDR3 loop is CASSFRRGTVNTGELFF. The CDR3 DNA reads as TGCGCCAGCAGCTTTCGACGAGGGACAGTGAACACCGGGGAGCTGTTTTTT. The variable domain in full, with the rest retrieved from reference TRBV5-1 and TRBJ2-2, is KAGVTQTPRYLIKTRGQQVTLSCSPISGHRSVSWYQQTPGQGLQFLFEYFSETQRNKGNFPGRFSGRQFSNSRSEMNVSTLELGDSALYLCASSFRRGTVNTGELFFGEGSRLTVL.

This clonotype has ten or more counts. The J gene is TRBJ1-1, the V gene TRBV14, with D perhaps TRBD1 (6 bases). This CDR3 has 13 residues. Germline V gives CDR1 SGHDN, CDR2 FVKESK. V lost 8 bases and J lost 7, with 17 bases in between. CDR3 in amino acids: CASRITGGGEAFF. The CDR3 DNA is TGTGCCAGCCGGATCACGGGAGGGGGTGAAGCTTTCTTT.

The J gene is TRBJ2-7, the V gene TRBV5-1; 7 positions agree with TRBD1. Trimming cost V 6 bases and J 0 bases; bases outside gene matches: 3. The CDR3 extends over 13 amino acids. Per germline, CDR1 SGHRS and CDR2 YFSETQ. CDR3 in amino acids: CASNRGISYEQYF. The CDR3 bases are TGCGCCAGCAACAGGGGTATCTCCTACGAGCAGTACTTC.

A few counts support this clonotype. CDR3 bases: TGTGCCAGCAGTTACTTGGGGGGAAACTCACCCCTCCACTTT. Amino acids: CASSYLGGNSPLHF. The chain links TRBV6-2 or TRBV6-3 to TRBJ1-6; maybe TRBD1 (5 bases). The CDR3 runs 14 residues. Trimming took off 1 base at V and 10 bases at J, with 11 bases between the two ends. Germline assignment: CDR1 MNHEY and CDR2 SVGEGT.

A few counts support this clonotype. The chain is built from TRBV10-3 and TRBJ2-7; a possible D gene is TRBD2 (5 bases). The V end was cut by 4 bases, the J end by 3 bases, with 13 bases between. The V gene's germline CDR1 is ENHRY and CDR2 SYGVKD. CDR3 length: 14 residues. The CDR3, as DNA: TGTGCCATCAGTGCCCGGGGTGGGATCTACGAGCAGTACTTC. Translating gives CAISARGGIYEQYF.

This clonotype was counted ten times or more. This chain connects TRBV5-5 to TRBJ1-1, with D tentatively TRBD1 (6 bases). Trimming took 1 base from V and 1 from J, leaving 11 bases between them. The CDR3 runs 15 residues. CDR1 and CDR2 (germline): SGHKS, YYEKEE (reference sequence). The CDR3 loop reads CASSLSGERNTEAFF. The CDR3 DNA follows: TGTGCCAGCAGCTTGTCAGGGGAAAGGAACACTGAAGCTTTCTTT.

This clonotype was detected many times. J is TRBJ1-2 and V is TRBV20-1, with 7 bases fitting TRBD1. The trim removed 3 bases at V and 1 base at J, leaving 14 bases unmatched. CDR3 length equals 17 residues. Germline CDR1 is DFQATT and CDR2 is SNEGSKA (reference sequence). The DNA of the CDR3 is TGCAGTGCTAGGACCACTGGACAGGCGGCAGATAACTATGGCTACACCTTC. This translates into CSARTTGQAADNYGYTF.

V usage is TRBV19 and J usage is TRBJ2-5; 12 positions agree with TRBD1. The CDR3 runs 15 residues. CDR1 is LNHDA and CDR2 is SQIVND in the germline V gene (reference sequence). V dropped 5 bases and J dropped 5; count of bases not matched to a gene: 6. The CDR3 region has the DNA TGTGCCAGTAGTTCCGGGACAGGGGGCTTGGAGACCCAGTACTTC. This translates into CASSSGTGGLETQYF. The full variable domain, rest sourced from reference TRBV19 and TRBJ2-5, is DGGITQSPKYLFRKEGQNVTLSCEQNLNHDAMYWYRQDPGQGLRLIYYSQIVNDFQKGDIAEGYSVSREKKESFPLTVTSAQKNPTAFYLCASSSGTGGLETQYFGPGTRLLVL.

V usage is TRBV24-1 and J usage is TRBJ2-3; tentatively, D is TRBD1 or TRBD2 (5 bases each). V lost 6 bases to trimming and J lost 2 bases, with 20 bases between them. CDR3 length: 17 residues. Germline V gene data show CDR1 as KGHDR and CDR2 as SFDVKD. CDR3 loop: CATSSPIPGLATDTQYF. The CDR3 DNA sequence: TGTGCCACCAGTTCTCCCATCCCGGGGCTAGCCACAGATACGCAGTATTTT.

This clonotype has at least ten counts. This chain connects TRBV5-1 to TRBJ2-1; D is uncertain. V was clipped by 4 bases and J by 0 bases, with 11 bases between them. The CDR3 has 15 residues. Germline CDR1 reads SGHRS; CDR2 reads YFSETQ. The CDR3 DNA sequence: TGCGCCAGCAGCCAGACTGTTAGCTCCTACAATGAGCAGTTCTTC. Protein sequence: CASSQTVSSYNEQFF.

This clonotype was seen a few times. The gene calls are TRBV18 and TRBJ2-5, with D perhaps matching TRBD1 or TRBD2 (5 bases each). Deletions cut 6 bases from V and 1 base from J, with 15 bases between. This CDR3 comprises 15 residues. Germline V gives CDR1 KGHSH, CDR2 LQKENI. DNA of the CDR3: TGTGCCAGCTCCCCCTCCTTGGGACCCCAAGAGACCCAGTACTTC. It translates to CASSPSLGPQETQYF.